The 23 T cell receptor beta chains below all came from one sample that was sequenced in a study of shared clonotypes between healthy human individuals. Profiled with immunoSEQ multiplex PCR; TCRdb holds only in-frame clones, not every one. In the table there are 2 million to 2.5 million clones, over 90% of which are singletons. Sequencing was carried out using naive CD4+ T cells from PBMCs. Subset here: CD45RA+ positively selected. The receptors derive from a man aged 18-30 years in good health. Some clones in this sample may be carry-over from other donors' samples.

V gene TRBV11-2 combines with J gene TRBJ2-2; D remains ambiguous. Between the trimmed V and J ends, which lost 1 base and 4 bases, there was a span of 7 bases. CDR3 length equals 14 residues. Germline V gene data show CDR1 as SGHAT and CDR2 as FQNNGV. CDR3 nucleotides: TGTGCCAGCAGCTTAGGGGGTCGCACCGGGGAGCTGTTTTTT. This gives the protein CASSLGGRTGELFF.

The V gene is TRBV5-1, the J gene TRBJ2-4; 12 bases fit TRBD2. This CDR3 comprises 14 residues. Germline lookup yields CDR1 SGHRS and CDR2 YFSETQ. J gave up 6 bases and V 6 bases, and 4 bases lay outside the gene matches. CDR3 nucleotides: TGCGCCAGCAAAGAGACTAGCGGGAGAAACATTCAGTACTTC. Amino acid sequence: CASKETSGRNIQYF.

The gene calls are TRBV7-2 and TRBJ2-5; 9 bases match TRBD2. The junction had 7 bases not matched to a gene; V was cut back by 5 bases and J by 3 bases. The CDR3 is 15 residues long. Germline CDR1 SGHTA, CDR2 FQGNSA. Here the CDR3 DNA reads TGTGCCAGCAGCAATAGCGGGAGTGGGGAAGAGACCCAGTACTTC. The encoded protein is CASSNSGSGEETQYF.

To note about this clone: The sample contains more than one DNA sequence encoding this CDR3. The chain recombines TRBV18 with TRBJ1-1, with D unresolved. The germline gives CDR1 KGHSH, CDR2 LQKENI. The CDR3 totals 12 residues. The V and J ends lost 4 bases and 1 base respectively, with 4 bases between them. This CDR3 reads CASSRQNTEAFF. The DNA of the CDR3 is TGTGCCAGCTCACGTCAGAACACTGAAGCTTTCTTT.

The chain carries TRBV7-8 and TRBJ2-3; 9 bases line up with TRBD2. Trimming cost V 5 bases and J 10 bases; bases outside gene matches: 16. The CDR3 is 16 amino acids. Germline CDR1 reads SGHVS; CDR2 reads FQNEAQ. The CDR3 loop is CASSPWVAGAPLAQYF. The CDR3 nucleotides read TGTGCCAGCAGCCCTTGGGTAGCGGGAGCCCCCCTCGCGCAGTATTTT.

With respect to this clone: This specimen includes other DNA sequences encoding the same CDR3. The V call is TRBV28, the J call TRBJ2-2; D is ambiguous. Trimming shortened V by 2 bases and J by 5 bases, and 6 bases separated the two germline ends. Germline assignment: CDR1 MDHEN and CDR2 SYDVKM. This CDR3 is 13 amino acids long. CDR3 in DNA: TGTGCCAGCAGTTTAGAAGGGACCGGGGAGCTGTTTTTT. As protein: CASSLEGTGELFF.

V and J are TRBV6-5 and TRBJ2-7, with D possibly matching TRBD2 (6 bases). Germline V gene sequence: CDR1 MNHEY, CDR2 SVGAGI. The CDR3 sequence is 15 residues long. V lost 0 bases and J lost 4, with 13 bases in between. CDR3 protein: CASSYSSSARYEQYF. The CDR3 DNA sequence: TGTGCCAGCAGTTACTCGTCTAGCGCGAGGTACGAGCAGTACTTC.

This clone showed up just once. The V and J genes are TRBV5-1 and TRBJ1-2; 10 nucleotides agree with TRBD1. J gave up 5 bases and V 6 bases, and 4 bases lay outside the gene matches. The CDR3 loop spans 13 amino acids. Germline V gene lookup returns CDR1 SGHRS and CDR2 YFSETQ. CDR3 in amino acids: CASTPGQGYGYTF. The CDR3 DNA sequence: TGCGCCAGCACTCCGGGACAGGGGTATGGCTACACCTTC.

In regard to this clone: Other DNA sequences in the same sample also yield this CDR3. The chain employs TRBV15 and TRBJ2-3; no definite D call. In germline, CDR1 is LNHNV, CDR2 YYDKDF (reference sequence). The CDR3 is 13 residues long. V lost 0 bases and J lost 3, with 4 bases in between. CDR3 nucleotide sequence: TGTGCCACCAGCAGAGAGGGGACAGATACGCAGTATTTT. Encoded protein: CATSREGTDTQYF.

This clone came up once. The rearrangement joins TRBV5-4 to TRBJ2-5; 9 nucleotides align to TRBD2. The trim removed 4 bases at V and 5 bases at J, leaving 6 bases unmatched. Germline V gene sequence: CDR1 SGHNT, CDR2 YYREEE (reference sequence). The CDR3 runs to 14 residues. The CDR3 loop is CASSPSGVEETQYF. The CDR3 nucleotides are TGTGCCAGCAGCCCTAGCGGGGTGGAGGAGACCCAGTACTTC. Looking up the rest from reference TRBV5-4 and TRBJ2-5 gives the full variable domain: ETGVTQSPTHLIKTRGQQVTLRCSSQSGHNTVSWYQQALGQGPQFIFQYYREEENGRGNFPPRFSGLQFPNYSSELNVNALELDDSALYLCASSPSGVEETQYFGPGTRLLVL.

The chain has TRBV5-8 and TRBJ1-2; TRBD1 aligns across 7 bases. This CDR3 comprises 14 residues. Germline CDR1 SGHTS, CDR2 YDEGEE. V dropped 0 bases and J dropped 12; count of bases not matched to a gene: 11. The CDR3: CASSLAGTVFRNTF. DNA of the CDR3: TGTGCCAGCAGCTTGGCCGGGACAGTTTTTAGGAACACCTTC.

The chain carries TRBV27 and TRBJ1-1, with 8 nucleotides matching TRBD1. The CDR3 length is 16 residues. Per germline, CDR1 MNHEY and CDR2 SMNVEV (reference sequence). The ends lost 1 base at V and 1 base at J; junction bases unmatched: 5. The CDR3 bases are TGTGCCAGCAGTTTATTGGGACAGGCAACGAACACTGAAGCTTTCTTT. This encodes CASSLLGQATNTEAFF.

This clone was observed a single time. This sequence joins TRBV10-3 and TRBJ2-7; 9 bases align to TRBD1. V lost 6 bases to trimming and J lost 2 bases; unmatched junction nucleotides: 8. Germline values: CDR1 ENHRY, CDR2 SYGVKD. The CDR3 length is 15 residues. The CDR3 nucleotides are TGTGCCATCAGCCGCGGGAGACAGGGGGCCTACGAGCAGTACTTC. Protein: CAISRGRQGAYEQYF.

The chain carries TRBV18 and TRBJ2-7; TRBD1 matches at 9 bases. With 2 bases clipped from V and 7 bases from J, the junction kept 6 bases outside the gene matches. This CDR3 is 14 amino acids long. The germline V gene encodes CDR1 KGHSH and CDR2 LQKENI. The CDR3 sequence: CASSPGTGLIEQYF. The CDR3 DNA is TGTGCCAGCTCACCAGGGACAGGGCTGATTGAGCAGTACTTC.

Worth noting for this clone: The same CDR3 can be traced to other DNA sequences in this sample. The CDR3 bases are TGTGCCAGCAGCCGACTAACGAACACCGGGGAGCTGTTTTTT. This sequence encodes CASSRLTNTGELFF. V is TRBV7-3 and J is TRBJ2-2; D might be TRBD2 (5 bases). This CDR3 is 14 amino acids long. Trimming left V 5 bases short and J 0 bases short, with 7 bases between. Germline V gene sequence: CDR1 SGHTA, CDR2 FQGTGA.

The chain recombines TRBV5-1 with TRBJ2-7; 9 bases are shared with TRBD1. The CDR3 spans 13 residues. The germline gives CDR1 SGHRS, CDR2 YFSETQ. J gave up 6 bases and V 7 bases, and 8 bases lay outside the gene matches. The CDR3, as DNA: TGCGCCAGCCGGGACAGGGAGGAACTCGAGCAGTACTTC. Amino acid sequence: CASRDREELEQYF.

The chain combines TRBV6-1 with TRBJ2-1; 7 bases are shared with TRBD1. V lost 0 bases and J lost 6; bases outside the gene matches: 2. This CDR3 spans 14 amino acids. Germline V gives CDR1 MNHNS, CDR2 SASEGT. The CDR3 DNA reads as TGTGCCAGCAGTGAAGCAGGGGGCCGCAATGAGCAGTTCTTC. It encodes CASSEAGGRNEQFF.

CDR3 sequence: CASSFLLAGSSYEQYF. The CDR3 region has the DNA TGTGCCAGCAGCTTCCTACTAGCGGGATCGTCCTACGAGCAGTACTTC. V usage is TRBV7-2 and J usage is TRBJ2-7; 10 bases fit TRBD2. This CDR3 is built from 16 residues. V dropped 3 bases and J dropped 1; count of bases not matched to a gene: 6. Per the germline V gene, CDR1 is SGHTA and CDR2 is FQGNSA.

This clone was seen just once. The chain has TRBV5-8 and TRBJ2-5; D is unclear. Germline V gene data show CDR1 as SGHTS and CDR2 as YDEGEE. The ends were cut back, 0 bases at V and 2 bases at J, with 11 bases in the middle. This CDR3 has 15 amino acids. The CDR3 loop is CASSLARQLQETQYF. In DNA, the CDR3 is TGTGCCAGCAGCTTGGCCCGGCAGCTTCAAGAGACCCAGTACTTC.

The chain carries TRBV10-3 and TRBJ2-5, with 11 positions matching TRBD1. Germline V lookup: CDR1 ENHRY, CDR2 SYGVKD. Unmatched junction bases numbered 23, after V lost 10 bases and J lost 4 bases. The CDR3 spans 19 residues. The CDR3 loop reads CATRALVMRDRGKRETQYF. CDR3 DNA: TGTGCCACCCGAGCTCTCGTGATGAGGGACAGGGGGAAGAGAGAGACCCAGTACTTC.

DNA of the CDR3: TGTGCCAGCAGCAACCGATACTTACATGAAAAACTGTTTTTT. Its translation is CASSNRYLHEKLFF. This chain links TRBV7-9 with TRBJ1-4; the D is unclear. V lost 5 bases and J 6 bases, leaving 13 bases between the germline ends. The germline gives CDR1 SEHNR, CDR2 FQNEAQ (reference sequence). This CDR3 comprises 14 residues. Looking up the rest from reference TRBV7-9 and TRBJ1-4 gives the full variable domain: DTGVSQNPRHKITKRGQNVTFRCDPISEHNRLYWYRQTLGQGPEFLTYFQNEAQLEKSRLLSDRFSAERPKGSFSTLEIQRTEQGDSAMYLCASSNRYLHEKLFFGSGTQLSVL.

V usage is TRBV19 and J usage is TRBJ2-7; possibly TRBD2 for D (6 bases). Germline lookup yields CDR1 LNHDA and CDR2 SQIVND (reference sequence). The CDR3 extends over 16 amino acids. Trimming left V 5 bases short and J 7 bases short, with 24 bases between. CDR3 residues: CASSPKGAGRSPEQYF. The CDR3 nucleotides read TGTGCCAGTAGTCCTAAAGGGGCGGGGAGGTCCCCGGAGCAGTACTTC. Full variable domain (rest looked up from reference TRBV19 and TRBJ2-7): DGGITQSPKYLFRKEGQNVTLSCEQNLNHDAMYWYRQDPGQGLRLIYYSQIVNDFQKGDIAEGYSVSREKKESFPLTVTSAQKNPTAFYLCASSPKGAGRSPEQYFGPGTRLTVT.

J is TRBJ1-5 and V is TRBV7-2; weak D call: TRBD1 (5 bases). The CDR3 length is 14 residues. Trimming cost V 5 bases and J 1 base, with 9 bases left between them. Germline V gene lookup returns CDR1 SGHTA and CDR2 FQGNSA. The CDR3 bases are TGTGCCAGCAGCCACCGGGACAGCAATCAGCCCCAGCATTTT. As protein: CASSHRDSNQPQHF.